Here is one T cell receptor beta chain with its context. These data come from a study of T cells in Graves' hyperthyroidism and ophthalmopathy. This CDR3 has 14 residues. V was trimmed by 3 bases and J by 4 bases, leaving 11 bases between them. CDR1 is KGHDR, CDR2 SFDVKD, per germline. Amplification of TCR beta CDR3 regions used RNA as the template. TCR CDR3 regions were first amplified by RT-PCR with HTBI primers. Via MiXCR, TCRdb re-called the multiplex PCR reads, giving one row per CDR3 protein. The sample includes fewer than 750,000 distinct CDR3 sequences, approximately 15% seen only once; the top ten take under 15%.

Specimen: blood. This rearrangement joins TRBV24-1 to TRBJ1-2; possible D gene TRBD1, 6 bases. The receptor's source is a woman in her fifties or sixties with Graves' ophthalmopathy. Here the CDR3 DNA reads TGTGCCACCAGTGATGGGACATCGGGCTATGGCTACACCTTC. Translating it yields CATSDGTSGYGYTF.